A single sample gave rise to the 26 T cell receptor beta chains below, sequenced in a study of glioma-infiltrating T cells. Using RNA template, CDR3s of TCR alpha and beta were amplified with iRepertoire arm-PCR. TCRdb re-called the multiplex PCR reads through MiXCR, storing one row per CDR3 protein. The sample contains more than 350,000 distinct CDR3 sequences, roughly two fifths of which appear only once. Sequenced input: glioma tissue, nonneoplastic brain tissue, or PBMCs (not recorded which). These receptors were taken from a human donor with low-grade glioma or glioblastoma, undergoing nonglioma brain surgery, or in good health (not recorded which).

The chain carries TRBV27 and TRBJ2-5; TRBD2 agrees at 7 bases. The CDR3 has 19 amino acids. In germline, CDR1 is MNHEY, CDR2 SMNVEV (reference sequence). V shed 0 bases and J 4 bases; nucleotides not matched to a gene: 17. CDR3 sequence (DNA): TGTGCCAGCAGTTTATCGCCACCTATTGGACTAGGGAAGGCAGAGACCCAGTACTTC. Its translation is CASSLSPPIGLGKAETQYF.

V gene TRBV20-1 combines with J gene TRBJ2-7; either TRBD1 or TRBD2 may fit D (5 bases each). V lost 0 bases, J lost 6 bases, and 18 bases lay in between. In germline, CDR1 is DFQATT, CDR2 SNEGSKA (reference sequence). The CDR3 spans 15 residues. The CDR3, as DNA: TGCAGTGCTAGAGATGTCGGGGCGCCGGTCTCCGAGCAGTACTTC. Amino acids: CSARDVGAPVSEQYF.

This clonotype has ten or more counts. The rearrangement links TRBV28 to TRBJ1-5, with 10 bases matching TRBD1. The J segment lost 3 bases and the V segment lost 6 bases, leaving 8 bases of the junction unmatched. This CDR3 is built from 16 residues. Germline V gene sequence: CDR1 MDHEN, CDR2 SYDVKM. The CDR3 coding sequence is TGTGCCAGCAGACCCGGGACAGGGGTGTACAATCAGCCCCAGCATTTT. This encodes CASRPGTGVYNQPQHF.

J is TRBJ2-1 and V is TRBV6-4, with 10 bases fitting TRBD2. Germline V gene sequence: CDR1 MRHNA, CDR2 SNTAGT. The V segment lost 5 bases and the J segment 14 bases; nucleotides outside the gene matches: 21. The CDR3 is 17 residues long. CDR3 sequence: CASSLTLAGASYNGKFF. As DNA, the CDR3 is TGTGCCAGCAGTCTGACCCTAGCGGGAGCCTCCTACAATGGGAAGTTCTTC.

The chain has TRBV4-1 and TRBJ1-2; D call uncertain. The CDR3 runs 15 residues. Looked up from germline, CDR1 is MGHRA and CDR2 is YSYEKL. The V end lost 1 base, the J end lost 0 bases, and 9 bases lay between the germline ends. DNA for the CDR3: TGCGCCAGCAGCCAAGTCTTCAGGCCTAACTATGGCTACACCTTC. Residues: CASSQVFRPNYGYTF.

V usage is TRBV7-2 and J usage is TRBJ2-5; tentative D call: TRBD2 (5 bases). This CDR3 is 17 amino acids long. V gave up 5 bases and J gave up 4 bases, with 23 bases separating them. CDR1 and CDR2 from the germline V gene are SGHTA and FQGNSA. The CDR3 is CASSPHPRANHRETQYF. The CDR3 DNA follows: TGTGCCAGCAGCCCCCATCCGAGGGCCAACCACCGAGAGACCCAGTACTTC. Looking up the rest from reference TRBV7-2 and TRBJ2-5 gives the full variable domain: GAGVSQSPSNKVTEKGKDVELRCDPISGHTALYWYRQSLGQGLEFLIYFQGNSAPDKSGLPSDRFSAERTGGSVSTLTIQRTQQEDSAVYLCASSPHPRANHRETQYFGPGTRLLVL.

Concerning this clonotype: A read error may explain this, as a much larger clone is one base away. The V call is TRBV27, the J call TRBJ2-1; TRBD1 or TRBD2 may be the D gene (6 bases each). Germline V gene lookup returns CDR1 MNHEY and CDR2 SMNVEV (reference sequence). The CDR3 sequence is 18 residues long. The CDR3 coding sequence is TGTGCCAGCAGTTGGCGGAGGGGGGTAAAAAGCTCCTACAATGAGCGGTTCTTC. It codes for CASSWRRGVKSSYNERFF.

Only a few counts were recorded for this clonotype. V gene TRBV6-1 combines with J gene TRBJ2-3, with D possibly TRBD2 on 6 matching bases. Germline CDR1 MNHNS, CDR2 SASEGT. Trimming stripped 9 bases from V and 3 bases from J, with 10 bases between. This CDR3 has 12 residues. Here the CDR3 DNA reads TGTGCCAGTGGGAGGATGACAGATACGCAGTATTTT. Amino acids: CASGRMTDTQYF.

Turning to this clonotype: Relative to the germline gene, one junction end is altered; a read error may explain this. J is TRBJ2-2 and V is TRBV7-6; 7 bases map to TRBD1. Germline V gene data show CDR1 as SGHVS and CDR2 as FNYEAQ. This CDR3 contains 16 residues. The CDR3 protein is CASSSTTGVPTEELFF. The CDR3 DNA is TGTGCCAGCAGCTCTACAACAGGGGTTCCCACCGAGGAGCTGTTTTTT.

In this sample, this clonotype turned up a few times. V and J are TRBV20-1 and TRBJ2-7; 8 positions agree with TRBD1. This CDR3 contains 15 residues. CDR1 is DFQATT, CDR2 SNEGSKA, per germline (reference sequence). V shed 1 base, J shed 5 bases, and the junction held 10 bases outside the gene matches. The CDR3 nucleotides read TGCAGTGCTAGAGCTCGACAGGGGTATATCCACGAGCAGTACTTC. This encodes CSARARQGYIHEQYF.

This clonotype occurred a few times. The chain couples TRBV7-6 to TRBJ2-7; D is tentatively TRBD1 or TRBD2 (5 bases each). Germline lookup yields CDR1 SGHVS and CDR2 FNYEAQ. V lost 2 bases and J 8 bases, leaving 13 bases between the germline ends. The CDR3 extends over 13 amino acids. In DNA form, the CDR3 reads TGTGCCAGCAGCTTACAGATTGAGGGGAAGCAGTACTTC. Protein product: CASSLQIEGKQYF.

Details on this clonotype: A much larger clone differs by one base, so this may be a read error. The chain carries TRBV6-2 or TRBV6-3 and TRBJ2-3; a possible D gene is TRBD1 (7 bases). The V gene lost 5 bases and the J gene lost 7 bases, with 16 bases spanning the gap. Germline V gives CDR1 MNHEY, CDR2 SVGEGT. This CDR3 has 14 amino acids. DNA of the CDR3: TGTGCCAGCAGTCGACGGGACAGCGGGTATACGCAGTATTTT. This codes for CASSRRDSGYTQYF.

This CDR3 is CASSQEAGYYEQYF. CDR3 in DNA: TGTGCCAGCAGCCAAGAGGCCGGGTACTACGAGCAGTACTTC. The genes are TRBV3-1 and TRBJ2-7; D gene ambiguous. Trimming shortened V by 0 bases and J by 3 bases, and 9 bases separated the two germline ends. The germline V gene encodes CDR1 LGHDT and CDR2 YNNKEL (reference sequence). The CDR3 has 14 residues.

This clonotype was seen many times. The J gene is TRBJ2-3, the V gene TRBV27, with a possible D match to TRBD1 (5 bases). Trimming shortened V by 3 bases and J by 5 bases, and 12 bases separated the two germline ends. Germline V lookup: CDR1 MNHEY, CDR2 SMNVEV (reference sequence). This CDR3 spans 14 amino acids. The CDR3 here is CASSFSTAGDTQYF. The CDR3 DNA reads TGTGCCAGCAGTTTCTCGACAGCCGGAGATACGCAGTATTTT.

The table lists this clonotype with a few counts. The chain uses TRBV28 and TRBJ2-7; D may be TRBD2 (6 bases). Germline CDR1 and CDR2: MDHEN and SYDVKM. The CDR3 consists of 13 residues. Deletions cut 6 bases from V and 4 bases from J, with 13 bases between. DNA of the CDR3: TGTGCCAGCAGGAGCGGGTACTGGTACGAGCAGTACTTC. Residues: CASRSGYWYEQYF.

The rearrangement links TRBV4-2 to TRBJ1-1, with 8 bases matching TRBD1. Trimming at V came to 0 bases and at J to 0 bases, leaving 3 bases not matched to a gene. The CDR3 totals 16 residues. Germline loops: CDR1 LGHNA, CDR2 YNFKEQ. CDR3 coding DNA: TGTGCCAGCAGCCAAGATGGACAGGGATTGAACACTGAAGCTTTCTTT. Translation gives CASSQDGQGLNTEAFF.

As to this clonotype: With a much larger clone just one base away, this may be a read error. The chain employs TRBV6-2 or TRBV6-3 and TRBJ2-7; 9 bases are a match to TRBD1. V shed 2 bases and J 2 bases; nucleotides not matched to a gene: 4. The CDR3 extends over 15 amino acids. The germline V gene encodes CDR1 MNHEY and CDR2 SVGEGT. For the CDR3, the DNA is TGTGCCAGCAGTTACCAGGACAGGGGAACCTACGAGCAGTACTTC. It yields the protein CASSYQDRGTYEQYF.

This clonotype was seen more than once but under ten times. The V and J genes are TRBV4-1 and TRBJ2-2, with 9 bases fitting TRBD2. CDR3 length: 16 residues. The V and J ends lost 2 bases and 10 bases, in that order; junction bases with no gene match: 11. CDR1 MGHRA and CDR2 YSYEKL come from the germline V gene. The DNA for the CDR3 is TGCGCCAGCAGCCAATTAGCGGGGGTCCTTCCCCTGGAGCTGTTTTTT. Translation: CASSQLAGVLPLELFF.

This clonotype came up many times. The chain employs TRBV28 and TRBJ1-3; D remains ambiguous. The CDR3 is 12 residues long. V dropped 11 bases and J dropped 2 bases, with 10 bases sitting between them. Germline loops: CDR1 MDHEN, CDR2 SYDVKM. CDR3 loop: CAGGRPGNTIYF. The CDR3 DNA follows: TGTGCCGGTGGGAGGCCTGGAAACACCATATATTTT.

The CDR3 nucleotides read TGTGCCAGCAGGCCAGGGGGCGGGGTAGAGGAGCAGTACTTC. It specifies CASRPGGGVEEQYF. J is TRBJ2-7 and V is TRBV6-1, with 8 bases aligning to TRBD1. The CDR3 is 14 amino acids. V shed 6 bases, J shed 7 bases, and the junction held 11 bases outside the gene matches. Germline lookup yields CDR1 MNHNS and CDR2 SASEGT.

The table lists this clonotype with many counts. CDR3 region: CASSPGQGGGYTF. DNA for the CDR3: TGTGCCAGCAGTCCGGGACAGGGGGGTGGCTACACCTTC. The J gene is TRBJ1-2, the V gene TRBV27, with TRBD1 matching 11 bases. Per the germline V gene, CDR1 is MNHEY and CDR2 is SMNVEV (reference sequence). This CDR3 has 13 residues. V lost 5 bases and J lost 7; bases outside the gene matches: 3.

The rearrangement joins TRBV4-1 to TRBJ2-7, with 9 bases lining up with TRBD1. V was pared by 2 bases and J by 3 bases, with 5 bases of the junction left unmatched. The CDR3 runs 15 residues. Germline V gene lookup returns CDR1 MGHRA and CDR2 YSYEKL. CDR3 protein: CASSQSGTGSYEQYF. The CDR3 DNA reads as TGCGCCAGCAGCCAATCCGGGACAGGGAGCTACGAGCAGTACTTC.

Points on this clonotype: Here the CDR3 omits its conserved ending phenylalanine or tryptophan, so a read error is the likely source. V and J are TRBV20-1 and TRBJ1-1; no clear D. The germline V gene encodes CDR1 DFQATT and CDR2 SNEGSKA (reference sequence). The CDR3 has 14 amino acids. V was cut by 2 bases and J by 0 bases, with 10 bases left in between. CDR3 sequence reads: CSARRRNMNTEAFL. CDR3 in DNA: TGCAGTGCTAGAAGACGGAATATGAACACTGAAGCTTTCTTG.

The table lists this clonotype with many counts. CDR3 amino acids: CASALRGRQPQHF. The CDR3 nucleotides are TGTGCCAGCGCCTTGAGGGGGAGACAGCCCCAGCATTTT. The chain carries TRBV6-1 and TRBJ1-5; D possibly corresponds to TRBD1 (6 bases). The CDR3 has 13 residues. Trimming left V 8 bases short and J 7 bases short, with 15 bases between. CDR1 and CDR2 from the germline V gene are MNHNS and SASEGT.

The chain joins TRBV20-1 to TRBJ1-1; 9 nucleotides agree with TRBD1. Germline V gene lookup returns CDR1 DFQATT and CDR2 SNEGSKA (reference sequence). V was pared by 2 bases and J by 3 bases, with 13 bases of the junction left unmatched. The CDR3 runs 17 residues. The CDR3 sequence is CSARRVETGGTHTEAFF. The CDR3 DNA follows: TGCAGTGCTAGAAGGGTAGAGACAGGGGGGACGCACACTGAAGCTTTCTTT.

This clonotype was seen ten or more times. V and J are TRBV27 and TRBJ2-7; unclear D gene. V gave up 2 bases and J gave up 4 bases, with 9 bases separating them. The CDR3 spans 13 residues. CDR1 is MNHEY, CDR2 SMNVEV, per germline (reference sequence). This chain's CDR3 is CASSLARPYEQYF. CDR3 DNA: TGTGCCAGCAGTTTAGCCCGCCCTTACGAGCAGTACTTC.